A selection of T cell receptor beta chains follows, all from one sample in a study of blood T cell repertoires in COVID-19. TCRdb's table, derived via immunoSEQ multiplex PCR, lists solely in-frame clones and lacks some. The repertoire consists of around 210,000 clones, with roughly 85% occurring once and the leading ten covering roughly 5.3%. Input material: peripheral blood. These receptors were taken from a man in his forties or fifties with COVID-19, enrolled during active disease. CDR3s include the opening cysteine and the closing phenylalanine or tryptophan. The D gene is left open where the match is weak. Size values are once, few and many counts, or a class for expanded clones, and some rows have none.

d_call	j_call	clone_size	v_call	cdr3_length	cdr3_aa	cdr3_nt
TRBD2	TRBJ2-1	once	TRBV5-4	15	CASSTRGVSYNEQFF	TGTGCCAGCAGCACACGGGGGGTCTCCTACAATGAGCAGTTCTTC
TRBD1	TRBJ1-2	.	TRBV6-5	14	CASQPRQGNYGYTF	TGTGCCAGTCAACCAAGACAGGGTAACTATGGCTACACCTTC
TRBD2	TRBJ2-3	.	TRBV7-8	15	CASSSRLAPTDTQYF	TGTGCCAGCAGCTCCCGACTAGCTCCCACAGATACGCAGTATTTT
.	TRBJ1-2	.	TRBV2	15	CASSATGTPGYGYTF	TGTGCCAGCAGCGCAACAGGGACCCCTGGGTATGGCTACACCTTC
TRBD2	TRBJ2-1	.	TRBV7-6	15	CASRLTSGGRNEQFF	TGTGCCAGCAGGTTAACTAGCGGGGGGAGGAATGAGCAGTTCTTC
TRBD1	TRBJ2-5	once	TRBV4-1	14	CASSQMDRGETQYF	TGCGCCAGCAGCCAAATGGACAGGGGGGAGACCCAGTACTTC
TRBD2	TRBJ2-3	.	TRBV10-1	21	CASSESIRVAGVRSNTDTQYF	TGCGCCAGCAGTGAGTCGATTCGGGTAGCGGGGGTTCGTTCTAACACAGATACGCAGTATTTT
.	TRBJ2-2	.	TRBV3-1/TRBV3-2	13	CASSRASHGELFF	TGTGCCAGCAGCCGGGCTAGCCACGGGGAGCTGTTTTTT
.	TRBJ1-1	.	TRBV19	16	CASSTALRGRGTEAFF	TGTGCCAGTAGTACCGCTCTCAGGGGAAGGGGCACTGAAGCTTTCTTT
.	TRBJ2-3	.	TRBV6-4	14	CASSAGTSTDTQYF	TGTGCCAGCAGTGCCGGGACTAGCACAGATACGCAGTATTTT
.	TRBJ1-2	.	TRBV19	13	CASSPLQESGYTF	TGTGCCAGTAGTCCCTTACAGGAATCTGGCTACACCTTC
TRBD1	TRBJ1-1	.	TRBV3-1/TRBV3-2	13	CASSQGDGTGAFF	TGTGCCAGCAGCCAAGGAGACGGGACAGGAGCTTTCTTT
TRBD1	TRBJ1-5	.	TRBV19	17	CASSDRDSVRSNQPQHF	TGTGCCAGTAGTGACCGGGACAGTGTTCGTAGCAATCAGCCCCAGCATTTT
.	TRBJ2-7	.	TRBV3-1/TRBV3-2	11	CASSLGREQYF	TGTGCCAGCAGCCTCGGTCGCGAGCAGTACTTC
.	TRBJ2-3	once	TRBV14	13	CASRQVGADTQYF	TGTGCCAGCAGACAGGTTGGCGCAGATACGCAGTATTTT
TRBD1	TRBJ1-4	.	TRBV3-1/TRBV3-2	17	CASSHGTGVVTNEKLFF	TGTGCCAGCAGCCATGGGACAGGGGTAGTAACTAATGAAAAACTGTTTTTT
.	TRBJ2-4	.	TRBV5-4	16	CASSLGVPLAKNIQYF	TGTGCCAGCAGCTTGGGTGTACCACTAGCCAAAAACATTCAGTACTTC
.	TRBJ2-7	.	TRBV27	15	CASSSERAGVYEQYF	TGTGCCAGCAGTTCCGAACGGGCAGGGGTCTACGAGCAGTACTTC
.	TRBJ2-5	.	TRBV12-3/TRBV12-4	13	CASSHRGGETQYF	TGTGCCAGCAGTCATAGGGGGGGAGAGACCCAGTACTTC
.	TRBJ1-2	once	TRBV24-1	15	CATSDRSTGNYGYTF	TGTGCCACCAGTGATCGGTCGACAGGAAACTATGGCTACACCTTC
.	TRBJ1-1	.	TRBV10-3	15	CAISESGEGGAEAFF	TGTGCCATCAGTGAGTCTGGGGAGGGGGGGGCTGAAGCTTTCTTT
TRBD2	TRBJ2-1	.	TRBV3-1/TRBV3-2	13	CASSLAGVNEQFF	TGTGCCAGCAGCCTAGCGGGGGTTAACGAGCAGTTCTTC
.	TRBJ1-1	.	TRBV3-1/TRBV3-2	15	CASSQLIEGNTEAFF	TGTGCCAGCAGCCAACTCATCGAGGGGAACACTGAAGCTTTCTTT
TRBD1	TRBJ2-2	.	TRBV9	15	CASSEFTGAHGELFF	TGTGCCAGCAGCGAATTCACAGGGGCCCACGGGGAGCTGTTTTTT
.	TRBJ2-5	.	TRBV19	14	CATALWEKQETQYF	TGTGCCACCGCCCTGTGGGAGAAACAAGAGACCCAGTACTTC
TRBD1	TRBJ1-2	.	TRBV9	14	CASSVGQGTYGYTF	TGTGCCAGCAGCGTAGGACAGGGGACCTATGGCTACACCTTC
.	TRBJ1-5	.	TRBV15	16	CATSRDGPGSYQPQHF	TGTGCCACCAGCAGAGATGGACCGGGATCTTATCAGCCCCAGCATTTT
.	TRBJ1-6	few	TRBV6-5	16	CASSYSYSSYNSPLHF	TGTGCCAGCAGTTACTCATACAGCAGCTATAATTCACCCCTCCACTTT
TRBD1	TRBJ1-1	.	TRBV6-2/TRBV6-3	15	CASSSPGQKGAEAFF	TGTGCCAGCAGTTCCCCGGGACAGAAGGGCGCTGAAGCTTTCTTT
TRBD1	TRBJ1-4	.	TRBV9	15	CASSTRTGANEKLFF	TGTGCCAGCAGCACAAGGACAGGGGCAAATGAAAAACTGTTTTTT
TRBD2	TRBJ2-7	once	TRBV11-1	16	CASSPRTSGGYYEQYF	TGTGCCAGCAGCCCCCGGACTAGCGGGGGATACTACGAGCAGTACTTC
.	TRBJ1-1	.	TRBV2	14	CASNWGRLNTEAFF	TGTGCCAGCAATTGGGGCAGGTTGAACACTGAAGCTTTCTTT
.	TRBJ2-2	.	TRBV12-3/TRBV12-4	12	CARPGGTGELFF	TGTGCCAGACCAGGGGGGACCGGGGAGCTGTTTTTT
TRBD1	TRBJ2-2	.	TRBV29-1	13	CSVAQGGYGELFF	TGCAGCGTGGCACAGGGGGGATACGGGGAGCTGTTTTTT
.	TRBJ2-5	once	TRBV6-4	17	CASSVNPVSKGQETQYF	TGTGCCAGCAGTGTGAACCCAGTTAGCAAAGGCCAAGAGACCCAGTACTTC
.	TRBJ1-1	.	TRBV21-1	15	CASSKQGAFTLEAFF	TGTGCCAGCAGCAAACAGGGGGCTTTTACCCTCGAAGCTTTCTTT
.	TRBJ1-1	.	TRBV29-1	14	CSVVPRTAITEAFF	TGCAGCGTTGTCCCTAGGACAGCCATCACTGAAGCTTTCTTT
.	TRBJ1-3	.	TRBV2	15	CASRREAASGNTIYF	TGTGCCAGCAGGCGGGAGGCGGCCTCTGGAAACACCATATATTTT
TRBD2	TRBJ2-7	.	TRBV10-1	12	CATPSGSYEQYF	TGCGCCACGCCTAGCGGCTCCTACGAGCAGTACTTC
.	TRBJ2-5	once	TRBV10-3	14	CAISEAGFQETQYF	TGTGCCATCAGTGAAGCAGGGTTCCAAGAGACCCAGTACTTC
.	TRBJ2-7	.	TRBV15	12	CATSRDSYEQYF	TGTGCCACCAGCAGGGACAGCTACGAGCAGTACTTC
.	TRBJ1-6	few	TRBV12-3/TRBV12-4	12	CASRRQNSPLHF	TGTGCCAGCAGAAGACAGAATTCACCCCTCCACTTT
TRBD2	TRBJ2-1	.	TRBV30	15	CAWSGSSGGYNEQFF	TGTGCCTGGAGTGGCTCTAGCGGGGGTTACAATGAGCAGTTCTTC
.	TRBJ2-2	.	TRBV12-3/TRBV12-4	13	CASSPFNTGELFF	TGTGCCAGCAGCCCCTTCAACACCGGGGAGCTGTTTTTT
TRBD1	TRBJ1-4	.	TRBV5-4	14	CASSLGTGGEKLFF	TGTGCCAGCAGCCTGGGGACAGGGGGCGAAAAACTGTTTTTT
TRBD2	TRBJ2-1	.	TRBV11-2	14	CASSWTSGGNEQFF	TGTGCCAGCAGCTGGACTAGCGGGGGGAATGAGCAGTTCTTC